The entry below gives a single TCR beta chain sequence along with its context. This record belongs to a study of shared clonotypes between healthy human individuals. The CDR3 totals 14 residues. Trimming removed 6 bases at V and 2 bases at J, with 13 bases between. Germline lookup yields CDR1 SNHLY and CDR2 FYNNEI. Repertoires were generated with immunoSEQ multiplex PCR, while TCRdb's copy carries only in-frame clones and drops some. The sample lists 450,000 or so clones; roughly four fifths were seen once. The TCR comes from a middle-aged woman in good health. Some clones in this sample may be carry-over from other donors' samples. Material for sequencing was PBMCs. The chain joins TRBV2 to TRBJ2-5; D gene uncertain. CDR3 loop: CASSGSRIQETQYF. The CDR3 DNA is TGTGCCAGCAGCGGATCGAGGATACAAGAGACCCAGTACTTC. Together with reference TRBV2 and TRBJ2-5, the CDR3 gives the full variable domain: EPEVTQTPSHQVTQMGQEVILRCVPISNHLYFYWYRQILGQKVEFLVSFYNNEISEKSEIFDDQFSVERPDGSNFTLKIRSTKLEDSAMYFCASSGSRIQETQYFGPGTRLLVL.